The TCR beta chain under discussion was sequenced for a study of human T cells and chemical hapten exposure. This CDR3 is built from 16 residues. Germline loops: CDR1 SGHAT, CDR2 FQNNGV. V shed 3 bases and J shed 1 base, with 14 bases lying between them. TCRdb recomputed calls from the RACE reads with MiXCR, one row per CDR3 protein. The sample yields 95,000 to 150,000 distinct CDR3 sequences, roughly 14% seen once. This clonotype was counted many times. The antigen is not known. Time point denoted: pre-sensitization, week 0. The sample's treatment: therapeutic diphenylcyclopropenone sensitization with weekly scalp DPC. Whole-study findings and limits: The formation of large CDR3 similarity clusters by expanded TCRs significantly exceeded that of controls.

The chain uses TRBV11-2 and TRBJ2-3, with D perhaps matching TRBD2 (5 bases). The sequence was collected from a woman younger than 35 with alopecia areata. Some clones in this sample may be carry-over from other donors' samples. This specimen consisted of whole blood, obtained in connection with sensitization to the hapten diphenylcyclopropenone (DPC). Here the CDR3 reads CASSLSRIGGTDTQYF. Written as DNA, the CDR3 is TGTGCCAGCAGCTTGTCTCGTATCGGGGGCACAGATACGCAGTATTTT.